The 5 T cell receptor beta chains presented below share a single source sample, sequenced in a study of cytomegalovirus exposure and HLA in healthy donors. It was with 60 Vbeta and 13 Jbeta primers that the PCR ran. Generated by immunoSEQ multiplex PCR, the TCRdb table keeps only in-frame clones and is missing some. The data hold over 100,000 clones, with roughly 77% observed a single time. The sequencing sample was made of PBMCs. These TCRs come from a man in his thirties or forties in good health and CMV-seronegative.

The chain joins TRBV18 to TRBJ2-1; a weak D match, TRBD2 (6 bases). Germline V gene sequence: CDR1 KGHSH, CDR2 LQKENI. The V and J ends lost 2 bases and 4 bases respectively, with 12 bases between them. The CDR3 length is 15 residues. CDR3: CASSPNTGAYNEQFF. The CDR3 bases are TGTGCCAGCTCACCAAATACGGGAGCGTACAATGAGCAGTTCTTC.

The chain carries TRBV4-3 and TRBJ2-7; D is perhaps TRBD2 (5 bases). Trimming pared 1 base from V and 3 bases from J, leaving 10 bases between. The CDR3 is 14 residues long. Per the germline V gene, CDR1 is LGHNA and CDR2 is YSLEER. CDR3 amino acids: CASSQGQEVYEQYF. DNA of the CDR3: TGCGCCAGCAGCCAAGGGCAGGAGGTCTACGAGCAGTACTTC.

The chain couples TRBV18 to TRBJ2-3; 8 nucleotides line up with TRBD2. V shed 2 bases and J 2 bases; nucleotides not matched to a gene: 6. The germline CDR1 and CDR2 sequences are KGHSH and LQKENI. The CDR3 runs to 16 residues. The CDR3 loop reads CASSPVAGMITDTQYF. The CDR3 coding sequence is TGTGCCAGCTCACCAGTAGCGGGGATGATCACAGATACGCAGTATTTT.

This chain joins TRBV5-1 and TRBJ2-7; tentative D call: TRBD1 (6 bases). The V gene's germline CDR1 is SGHRS and CDR2 YFSETQ. Trimming took 7 bases from V and 3 from J, leaving 14 bases between them. The CDR3 sequence is 13 residues long. The CDR3 sequence: CASRDPGVYEQYF. The CDR3 DNA reads TGCGCCAGCCGGGACCCAGGGGTCTACGAGCAGTACTTC.

This clone was seen only once. This rearrangement joins TRBV7-8 to TRBJ2-7, with TRBD2 identical over 10 bases. Trimming at V came to 5 bases and at J to 0 bases, leaving 4 bases not matched to a gene. Looked up from germline, CDR1 is SGHVS and CDR2 is FQNEAQ. The CDR3 runs to 15 residues. The DNA of the CDR3 is TGTGCCAGCAGCCCAGCGGGGGGGAGCTCCTACGAGCAGTACTTC. Translating gives CASSPAGGSSYEQYF.